This TCR beta chain was recovered during a study of beta chain features in type 1 diabetes. This clone was counted between two and nine times. The study reverse transcribed the entire isolated RNA, so it sequenced expressed TCRB transcripts. Assay: immunoSEQ multiplex PCR; the TCRdb copy retains only in-frame clones and omits some. The repertoire consists of nearly 250,000 clones, with roughly 13% occurring once and the leading ten covering more than 0.02%. Trimming took off 4 bases at V and 8 bases at J, with 16 bases between the two ends. This CDR3 region has 14 residues. Looked up from germline, CDR1 is LNHDA and CDR2 is SQIVND (reference sequence).

This clonotype was obtained from a woman in her forties in good health. The genes are TRBV19 and TRBJ2-3, with D possibly being TRBD2 (5 bases). Sequencing was done on a sample of naive CD4+ T cells from blood. CDR3 nucleotides: TGTGCCAGTAGTAAGGAGGAACTTGTCGGTACGCAGTATTTT. Translated: CASSKEELVGTQYF.